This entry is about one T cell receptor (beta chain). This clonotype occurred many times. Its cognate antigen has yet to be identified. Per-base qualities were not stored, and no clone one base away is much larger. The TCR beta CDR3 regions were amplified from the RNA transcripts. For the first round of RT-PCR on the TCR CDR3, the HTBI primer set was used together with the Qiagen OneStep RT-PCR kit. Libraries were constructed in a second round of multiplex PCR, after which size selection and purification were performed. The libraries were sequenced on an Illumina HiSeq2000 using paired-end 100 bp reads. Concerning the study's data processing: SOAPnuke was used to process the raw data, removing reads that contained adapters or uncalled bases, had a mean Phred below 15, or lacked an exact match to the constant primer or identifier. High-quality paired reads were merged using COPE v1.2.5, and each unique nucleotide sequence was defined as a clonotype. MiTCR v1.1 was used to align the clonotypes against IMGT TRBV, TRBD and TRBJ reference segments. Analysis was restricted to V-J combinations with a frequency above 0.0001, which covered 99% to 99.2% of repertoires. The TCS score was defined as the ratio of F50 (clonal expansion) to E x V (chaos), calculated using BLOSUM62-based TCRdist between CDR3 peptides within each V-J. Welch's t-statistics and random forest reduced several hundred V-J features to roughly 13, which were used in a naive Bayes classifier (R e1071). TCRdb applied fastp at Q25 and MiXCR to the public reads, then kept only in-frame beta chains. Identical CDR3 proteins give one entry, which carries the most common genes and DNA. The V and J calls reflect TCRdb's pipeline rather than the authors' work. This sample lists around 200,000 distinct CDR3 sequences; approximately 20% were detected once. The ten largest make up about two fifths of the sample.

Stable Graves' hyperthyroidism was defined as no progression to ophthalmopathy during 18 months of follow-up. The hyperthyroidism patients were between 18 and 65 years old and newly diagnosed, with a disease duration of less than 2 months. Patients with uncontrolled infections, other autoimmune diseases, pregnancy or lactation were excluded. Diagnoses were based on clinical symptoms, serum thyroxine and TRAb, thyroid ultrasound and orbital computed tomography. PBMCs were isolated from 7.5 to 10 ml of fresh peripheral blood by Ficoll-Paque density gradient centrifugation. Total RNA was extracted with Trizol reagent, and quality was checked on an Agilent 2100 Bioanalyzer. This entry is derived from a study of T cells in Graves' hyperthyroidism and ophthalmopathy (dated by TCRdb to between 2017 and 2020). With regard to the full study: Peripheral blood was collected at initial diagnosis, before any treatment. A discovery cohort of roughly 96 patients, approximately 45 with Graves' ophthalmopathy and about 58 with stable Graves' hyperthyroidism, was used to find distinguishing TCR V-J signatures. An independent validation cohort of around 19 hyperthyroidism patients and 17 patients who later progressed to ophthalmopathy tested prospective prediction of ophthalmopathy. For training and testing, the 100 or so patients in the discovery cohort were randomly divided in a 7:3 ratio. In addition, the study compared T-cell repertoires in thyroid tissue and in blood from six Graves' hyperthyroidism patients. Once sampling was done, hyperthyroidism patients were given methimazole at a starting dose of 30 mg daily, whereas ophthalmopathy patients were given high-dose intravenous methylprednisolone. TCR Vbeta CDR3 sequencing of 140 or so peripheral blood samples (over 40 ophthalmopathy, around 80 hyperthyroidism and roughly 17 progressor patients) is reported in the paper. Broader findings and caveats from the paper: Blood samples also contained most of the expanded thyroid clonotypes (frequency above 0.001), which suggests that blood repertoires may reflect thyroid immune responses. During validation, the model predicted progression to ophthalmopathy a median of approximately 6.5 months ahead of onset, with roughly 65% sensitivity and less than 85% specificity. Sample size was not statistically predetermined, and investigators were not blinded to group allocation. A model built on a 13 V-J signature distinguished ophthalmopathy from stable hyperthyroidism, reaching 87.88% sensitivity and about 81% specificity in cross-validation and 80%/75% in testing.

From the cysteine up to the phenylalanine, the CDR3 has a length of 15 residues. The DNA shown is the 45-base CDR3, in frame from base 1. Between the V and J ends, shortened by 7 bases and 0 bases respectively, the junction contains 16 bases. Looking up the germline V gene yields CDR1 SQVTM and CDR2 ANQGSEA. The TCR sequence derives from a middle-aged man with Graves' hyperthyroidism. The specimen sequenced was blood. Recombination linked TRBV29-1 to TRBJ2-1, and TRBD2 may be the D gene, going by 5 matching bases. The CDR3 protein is CSALLRGRSYNEQFF. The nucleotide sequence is TGCAGCGCCTTACTACGGGGTCGCTCCTACAATGAGCAGTTCTTC.